Listed here is a single TCR beta chain. The record originates from a study of blood T cell repertoires in COVID-19. V lost 1 base and J lost 2; bases outside the gene matches: 7. Germline V gene lookup returns CDR1 SGHVS and CDR2 FQNEAQ. The CDR3 is made up of 16 amino acids. Libraries were prepared by immunoSEQ multiplex PCR; TCRdb keeps only in-frame clonotypes and omits some of them. This sample has 150,000 or so clones, with roughly 90% found just once. The chain carries TRBV7-8 and TRBJ2-7; the match to TRBD2 covers 8 bases. Input material: peripheral blood. This clonotype was sampled from a human donor in a cohort sampled during active COVID-19. The CDR3 nucleotides are TGTGCCAGCAGCTTAGAGAGGATAGCGGGAACCTACGAGCAGTACTTC. Protein sequence: CASSLERIAGTYEQYF.